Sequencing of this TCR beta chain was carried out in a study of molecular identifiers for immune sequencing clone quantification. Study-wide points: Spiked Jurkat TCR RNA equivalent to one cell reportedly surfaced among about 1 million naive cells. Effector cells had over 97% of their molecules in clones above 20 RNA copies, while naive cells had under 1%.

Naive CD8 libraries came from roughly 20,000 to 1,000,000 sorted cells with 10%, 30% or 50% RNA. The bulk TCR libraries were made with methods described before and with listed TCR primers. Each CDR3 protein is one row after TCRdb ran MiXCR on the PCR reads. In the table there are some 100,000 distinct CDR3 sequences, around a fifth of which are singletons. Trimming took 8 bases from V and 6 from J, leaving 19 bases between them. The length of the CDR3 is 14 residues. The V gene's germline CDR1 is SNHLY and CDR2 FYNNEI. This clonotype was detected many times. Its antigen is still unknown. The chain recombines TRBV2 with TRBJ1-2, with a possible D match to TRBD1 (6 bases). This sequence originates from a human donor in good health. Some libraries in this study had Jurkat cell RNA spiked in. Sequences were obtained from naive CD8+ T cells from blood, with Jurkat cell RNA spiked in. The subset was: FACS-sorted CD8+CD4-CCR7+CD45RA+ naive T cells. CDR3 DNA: TGTGCCAGCCCCTTCACAGGGCCCTTACATGGCTACACCTTC. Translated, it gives CASPFTGPLHGYTF.